This TCR beta chain was observed in a study of T cell responses to AZD1222 COVID-19 vaccine. Study-level results: Donors were chiefly white British, with a greater number of females, and clonal diversity was perhaps underestimated. Repertoires in all cases were sampled only once the peak T cell response had passed.

Germline loops: CDR1 SNHLY, CDR2 FYNNEI. V was clipped by 3 bases and J by 6 bases; unmatched bases: 7. The CDR3 sequence is 14 residues long. The data were produced by immunoSEQ multiplex PCR, yet TCRdb's version contains in-frame clones alone and is incomplete. The sample carries 150,000 to 250,000 clones, approximately 93% recorded once. As for this clone: Its antigen is as yet unknown.

This TCR derives from an adult who received the AZD1222 COVID-19 vaccine. Material: peripheral blood, obtained 28 days after the second AZD1222 dose. This sequence joins TRBV2 and TRBJ2-7; 8 nucleotides agree with TRBD2. The CDR3 DNA is TGTGCCAGCAGTGAGAGGACTAGCTCTTTCGAGCAGTACTTC. Its translation: CASSERTSSFEQYF. Full variable domain (outside the CDR3, taken from reference TRBV2 and TRBJ2-7): EPEVTQTPSHQVTQMGQEVILRCVPISNHLYFYWYRQILGQKVEFLVSFYNNEISEKSEIFDDQFSVERPDGSNFTLKIRSTKLEDSAMYFCASSERTSSFEQYFGPGTRLTVT.